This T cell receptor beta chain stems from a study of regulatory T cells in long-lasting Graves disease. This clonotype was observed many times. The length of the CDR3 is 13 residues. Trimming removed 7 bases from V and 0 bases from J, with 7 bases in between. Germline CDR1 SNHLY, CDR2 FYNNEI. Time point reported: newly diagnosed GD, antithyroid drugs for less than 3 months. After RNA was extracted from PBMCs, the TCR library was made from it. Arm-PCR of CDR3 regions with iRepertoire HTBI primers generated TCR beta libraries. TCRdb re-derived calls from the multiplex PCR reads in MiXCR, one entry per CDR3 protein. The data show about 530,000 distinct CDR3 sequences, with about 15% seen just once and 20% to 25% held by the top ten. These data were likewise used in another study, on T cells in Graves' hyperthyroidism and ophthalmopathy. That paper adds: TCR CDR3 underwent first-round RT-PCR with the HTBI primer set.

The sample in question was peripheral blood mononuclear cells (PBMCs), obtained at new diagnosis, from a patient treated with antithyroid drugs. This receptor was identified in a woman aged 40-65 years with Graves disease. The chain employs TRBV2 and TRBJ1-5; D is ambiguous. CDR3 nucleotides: TGTGCCAGCAACGGAGATAGCAATCAGCCCCAGCATTTT. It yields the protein CASNGDSNQPQHF. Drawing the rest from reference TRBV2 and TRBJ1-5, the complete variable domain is EPEVTQTPSHQVTQMGQEVILRCVPISNHLYFYWYRQILGQKVEFLVSFYNNEISEKSEIFDDQFSVERPDGSNFTLKIRSTKLEDSAMYFCASNGDSNQPQHFGDGTRLSIL.